The entry that follows covers one T cell receptor beta chain sequence. Its antigen remains unidentified. The data originate from a study of identical twins. Study-level results: Potential partial confounding of zero-insertion analyses by invariant MAIT and iNKT cells was noted.

Germline V gene lookup returns CDR1 ENHRY and CDR2 SYGVKD. V shed 4 bases and J shed 4 bases, with 8 bases lying between them. The CDR3 runs to 12 residues. A universal primer site was created by template switching, with the cDNA bearing unique molecular identifiers. TCRdb reanalysed the 5' RACE reads using MiXCR and keeps one entry per CDR3 protein. Of 420,000 or so distinct CDR3 sequences in the sample, less than 20% are singletons; the top ten hold roughly 12%. This clonotype was obtained from a man aged 50-59 years in good health. This chain connects TRBV10-3 to TRBJ2-7; a possible D gene is TRBD1 (5 bases). Sequencing was carried out using naive T cells sorted from blood. CDR3 bases: TGTGCCATCAGTGGACAGTTTTACGAGCAGTACTTC. Its protein is CAISGQFYEQYF.